The 20 T cell receptor beta chains below all came from one sample that was sequenced in a study of blood T cell repertoires in COVID-19. Produced via immunoSEQ multiplex PCR; TCRdb's table is partial and in-frame only. Of about 280,000 clones in the sample, 83% were seen once. The sequenced sample was peripheral blood. The origin of the receptors is a woman between 50 and 59 years old who had recovered from COVID-19.

The rearrangement links TRBV19 to TRBJ1-2; 8 positions match TRBD1. This CDR3 is 15 amino acids long. The germline CDR1 and CDR2 sequences are LNHDA and SQIVND (reference sequence). Trimming at V came to 7 bases and at J to 3 bases, leaving 10 bases not matched to a gene. This CDR3 is CASNPTGVPYYGYTF. The CDR3 DNA reads TGTGCCAGTAACCCGACAGGGGTCCCTTACTATGGCTACACCTTC.

Here the CDR3 DNA reads TGTGCCAGCAGCCAAGGTACGGACCAAGAGACCCAGTACTTC. This encodes CASSQGTDQETQYF. The chain couples TRBV3-1 (or the pseudogene TRBV3-2) to TRBJ2-5; D gene uncertain. Trimming took off 1 base at V and 0 bases at J, with 6 bases between the two ends. This CDR3 is built from 14 residues. CDR1 and CDR2 from the germline V gene are LGHDT and YNNKEL (reference sequence).

CDR3 region: CASSPRDRNNYGYTF. The CDR3 DNA reads TGTGCCAGCAGCCCCCGGGACAGGAACAACTATGGCTACACCTTC. V gene TRBV5-4 combines with J gene TRBJ1-2; 8 nucleotides line up with TRBD1. Trimming cost V 4 bases and J 2 bases; bases outside gene matches: 7. The CDR3 runs to 15 residues. CDR1 is SGHNT, CDR2 YYREEE, per germline (reference sequence).

V and J are TRBV18 and TRBJ2-1; 9 bases fit TRBD1. Germline V CDR1 and CDR2: KGHSH, LQKENI. J was trimmed by 7 bases and V by 5 bases; bases with no gene match: 0. The CDR3 totals 12 residues. CDR3 nucleotides: TGTGCCAGCTCAGGACAGGGGAATGAGCAGTTCTTC. Its translation: CASSGQGNEQFF.

This chain connects TRBV7-2 to TRBJ1-4, with no clear D. Germline V gives CDR1 SGHTA, CDR2 FQGNSA. There are 13 residues in the CDR3. Between the trimmed V and J ends, which lost 4 bases and 8 bases, there was a span of 11 bases. CDR3 amino acids: CASSSDPGEKLFF. CDR3 bases: TGTGCCAGCAGCTCCGACCCGGGGGAAAAACTGTTTTTT.

The chain uses TRBV5-1 and TRBJ2-2; TRBD2 might be the D (5 bases). The CDR3 loop spans 15 amino acids. The V end lost 5 bases, the J end lost 3 bases, and 14 bases lay between the germline ends. Germline loops: CDR1 SGHRS, CDR2 YFSETQ. The CDR3, as DNA: TGCGCCAGCAGACCCCCGGGGATCGACACCGGGGAGCTGTTTTTT. Amino acids: CASRPPGIDTGELFF.

The J gene is TRBJ1-2, the V gene TRBV19; 7 bases line up with TRBD1. The germline V gene encodes CDR1 LNHDA and CDR2 SQIVND (reference sequence). The CDR3 runs to 13 residues. Trimming took 10 bases from V and 1 from J; bases not matched to a gene: 6. CDR3 sequence (DNA): TGTGCCATCGCACAGGGGTTTAACTATGGCTACACCTTC. Residues: CAIAQGFNYGYTF.

The rearrangement uses TRBV5-4 and TRBJ1-2; D is ambiguous. Germline V gene sequence: CDR1 SGHNT, CDR2 YYREEE (reference sequence). V lost 0 bases and J 0 bases, leaving 12 bases between the germline ends. This CDR3 spans 16 amino acids. The CDR3 DNA is TGTGCCAGCAGCTTGGGAAGCCCCGGGGCTAACTATGGCTACACCTTC. This codes for CASSLGSPGANYGYTF.

V gene TRBV6-5 combines with J gene TRBJ1-6; D is possibly TRBD1 (5 bases). V lost 2 bases and J lost 0, with 8 bases in between. Germline V gives CDR1 MNHEY, CDR2 SVGAGI. CDR3 size: 16 residues. CDR3 sequence reads: CASSYDSNSYNSPLHF. The CDR3 DNA follows: TGTGCCAGCAGTTACGACAGTAACTCCTATAATTCACCCCTCCACTTT.

J is TRBJ2-7 and V is TRBV4-1; 11 bases are shared with TRBD2. V shed 0 bases and J 3 bases; nucleotides not matched to a gene: 7. The CDR3 spans 17 residues. In germline, CDR1 is MGHRA, CDR2 YSYEKL. The CDR3 bases are TGCGCCAGCAGCCAAGATGCTCTAGCGGGGGGCCGCTACGAGCAGTACTTC. This encodes CASSQDALAGGRYEQYF.

This clone has only one observation. The rearrangement uses TRBV4-1 and TRBJ2-1; 9 bases are a match to TRBD2. Germline CDR1 MGHRA, CDR2 YSYEKL. V shed 1 base, J shed 5 bases, and the junction held 6 bases outside the gene matches. The CDR3 runs to 16 residues. The chain's CDR3 is CASSQVKTSGNNEQFF. As DNA, the CDR3 is TGCGCCAGCAGCCAAGTCAAGACTAGCGGAAACAATGAGCAGTTCTTC.

The J gene is TRBJ2-1, the V gene TRBV19; 12 positions agree with TRBD2. This CDR3 spans 15 amino acids. V lost 6 bases and J lost 7; bases outside the gene matches: 7. The V gene's germline CDR1 is LNHDA and CDR2 SQIVND (reference sequence). In nucleotides, the CDR3 is TGTGCCAGTAGGAGGACTAGCGGGACCGGGAATGAGCAGTTCTTC. Translated, it gives CASRRTSGTGNEQFF.

V gene TRBV29-1 combines with J gene TRBJ1-3; no definite D call. Germline V gene sequence: CDR1 SQVTM, CDR2 ANQGSEA. This CDR3 contains 12 residues. Trimming took off 4 bases at V and 4 bases at J, with 8 bases between the two ends. CDR3 in amino acids: CSVGSEGNTIYF. Written as DNA, the CDR3 is TGCAGCGTTGGATCCGAGGGAAACACCATATATTTT.

The rearrangement links TRBV3-1 (or the pseudogene TRBV3-2) to TRBJ2-7, with 9 bases matching TRBD2. Germline trimming cut 4 bases from V and 2 bases from J; bases unmatched to any gene: 12. CDR3 length: 17 residues. Germline V CDR1 and CDR2: LGHDT, YNNKEL (reference sequence). The CDR3 sequence: CASSPHRVAGGPYEQYF. The DNA of the CDR3 is TGTGCCAGCAGCCCGCATAGGGTTGCGGGAGGGCCCTACGAGCAGTACTTC.

V and J are TRBV12-3 or TRBV12-4 and TRBJ2-7; a weak D match, TRBD2 (5 bases). This CDR3 region has 13 residues. V shed 4 bases and J shed 6 bases, with 13 bases lying between them. The CDR3 region is CASSSSGGGEQYF. Here the CDR3 DNA reads TGTGCCAGCAGTTCAAGCGGCGGCGGCGAGCAGTACTTC.

The CDR3 protein is CATSEPGGSDQPQHF. The CDR3, as DNA: TGTGCCACCAGTGAGCCGGGCGGGAGCGATCAGCCCCAGCATTTT. The chain has TRBV24-1 and TRBJ1-5; D not resolved. The V end lost 4 bases, the J end lost 5 bases, and 14 bases lay between the germline ends. This CDR3 spans 15 amino acids. CDR1 is KGHDR, CDR2 SFDVKD, per germline.

V usage is TRBV5-4 and J usage is TRBJ2-3, with 8 bases identical to TRBD2. The CDR3 is 15 residues long. With V trimmed by 0 bases and J by 6 bases, 6 bases remained unmatched. CDR1 SGHNT and CDR2 YYREEE come from the germline V gene (reference sequence). The DNA for the CDR3 is TGTGCCAGCAGCTTGGACGGGGGGGCCGGGGATACGCAGTATTTT. Translation: CASSLDGGAGDTQYF.

The chain links TRBV7-9 to TRBJ2-1; 8 positions agree with TRBD1. V shed 5 bases and J 0 bases; nucleotides not matched to a gene: 6. Germline CDR1 SEHNR, CDR2 FQNEAQ (reference sequence). The CDR3 is made up of 16 amino acids. The CDR3 DNA follows: TGTGCCAGCAGCGAAGCAGGGGGCCTCTCCTACAATGAGCAGTTCTTC. Protein sequence: CASSEAGGLSYNEQFF.

The V gene is TRBV7-2, the J gene TRBJ1-2, with TRBD1 matching over 9 bases. V gave up 5 bases and J gave up 7 bases; unmatched junction bases: 5. The CDR3 length is 13 residues. The germline V gene has CDR1 SGHTA and CDR2 FQGNSA. The CDR3 sequence is CASSPQGAGGYTF. Written as DNA, the CDR3 is TGTGCCAGCAGCCCACAGGGGGCTGGTGGCTACACCTTC.

The J gene is TRBJ2-6, the V gene TRBV28; D is undetermined. V was cut by 2 bases and J by 2 bases, with 13 bases left in between. The CDR3 spans 17 residues. Germline-derived CDR1 and CDR2 are MDHEN and SYDVKM. CDR3 sequence (DNA): TGTGCCAGCAGTTTAAGAAGCCCATCTCCTGGGGCCAACGTCCTGACTTTC. Translated, it gives CASSLRSPSPGANVLTF.